These 2 T cell receptor beta chains came from one sample sequenced in a study of cytomegalovirus exposure and HLA in healthy donors. The PCR used 60 Vbeta and 13 Jbeta primers. TCRdb's copy holds only in-frame clones and misses some; the assay was immunoSEQ multiplex PCR. Here the sample spans about 100,000 clones, more than 60% being singletons. Sequencing used PBMCs. Receptors were obtained from a female donor in good health and CMV-seropositive.

The V call is TRBV29-1, the J call TRBJ2-2; possible D gene TRBD1, 6 bases. Germline CDR1 SQVTM, CDR2 ANQGSEA. The CDR3 is made up of 14 amino acids. Trimming pared 5 bases from V and 2 bases from J, leaving 12 bases between. CDR3 loop: CSVSWGPNTGELFF. CDR3 bases: TGCAGCGTTAGCTGGGGGCCAAACACCGGGGAGCTGTTTTTT.

The rearrangement links TRBV9 to TRBJ2-3; 7 bases are a match to TRBD1. This CDR3 is built from 14 residues. Germline trimming cut 3 bases from V and 1 base from J; bases unmatched to any gene: 2. Looked up from germline, CDR1 is SGDLS and CDR2 is YYNGEE. CDR3: CASSAGTGTDTQYF. DNA of the CDR3: TGTGCCAGCAGCGCCGGGACAGGCACAGATACGCAGTATTTT.